These 11 T cell receptor beta chains were all obtained from the same sample, sequenced in a study of blood T cell repertoires in COVID-19. Produced via immunoSEQ multiplex PCR; TCRdb's table is partial and in-frame only. The data show over 350,000 clones, with 86% seen just once and roughly 1.4% held by the top ten. Sample: peripheral blood. These receptor sequences come from a woman aged 25 to 45 with active or convalescent COVID-19.

Comment on this clone: Other DNA sequences from this sample encode an identical CDR3 as well. The rearrangement joins TRBV5-1 to TRBJ2-1; D is ambiguous. This CDR3 comprises 13 residues. With 0 bases removed from V and 4 bases from J, the gap between germline ends came to 5 bases. CDR1 and CDR2 from the germline V gene are SGHRS and YFSETQ. This CDR3 is CASSLDSYNEQFF. In DNA, the CDR3 is TGCGCCAGCAGCTTGGACAGTTACAATGAGCAGTTCTTC.

This chain joins TRBV15 and TRBJ1-4, with 11 bases lining up with TRBD1. Germline V lookup: CDR1 LNHNV, CDR2 YYDKDF (reference sequence). The CDR3 has 18 amino acids. V lost 1 base, J lost 3 bases, and 7 bases stayed unmatched. The DNA for the CDR3 is TGTGCCACCAGCAGAGCACCGGACAGGGGGCGGTCTAATGAAAAACTGTTTTTT. This translates into CATSRAPDRGRSNEKLFF.

The chain has TRBV7-2 and TRBJ2-5, with D perhaps matching TRBD2 (7 bases). Trimming removed 5 bases at V and 4 bases at J, with 14 bases between. The length of the CDR3 is 14 residues. Germline V lookup: CDR1 SGHTA, CDR2 FQGNSA. The CDR3 nucleotides read TGTGCCAGCAGCCCCGAGGGGGGGGTAGAGACCCAGTACTTC. This encodes CASSPEGGVETQYF. The whole variable domain, filled in from reference TRBV7-2 and TRBJ2-5, reads GAGVSQSPSNKVTEKGKDVELRCDPISGHTALYWYRQSLGQGLEFLIYFQGNSAPDKSGLPSDRFSAERTGGSVSTLTIQRTQQEDSAVYLCASSPEGGVETQYFGPGTRLLVL.

V and J are TRBV7-8 and TRBJ1-1; the D is unclear. The CDR3 length is 14 residues. The germline V gene has CDR1 SGHVS and CDR2 FQNEAQ. The V gene lost 1 base and the J gene lost 3 bases, with 9 bases spanning the gap. The CDR3 here is CASSLGSLHTEAFF. The CDR3 DNA follows: TGTGCCAGCAGCTTAGGGAGCCTACACACTGAAGCTTTCTTT. Variable domain in full (rest from reference TRBV7-8 and TRBJ1-1): GAGVSQSPRYKVAKRGQDVALRCDPISGHVSLFWYQQALGQGPEFLTYFQNEAQLDKSGLPSDRFFAERPEGSVSTLKIQRTQQEDSAVYLCASSLGSLHTEAFFGQGTRLTVV.

The V call is TRBV6-6, the J call TRBJ2-1, with D perhaps TRBD1 (5 bases). V lost 2 bases to trimming and J lost 0 bases, with 11 bases between them. Germline V gives CDR1 MNHNY, CDR2 SVGAGI (reference sequence). CDR3 size: 16 residues. CDR3 bases: TGTGCCAGCAGTTACCTAGGACAATACTCCTACAATGAGCAGTTCTTC. Translating gives CASSYLGQYSYNEQFF.

The CDR3 nucleotides read TGCAGCGTTCGGACAGGGGACACCTACGAGCAGTACTTC. As protein: CSVRTGDTYEQYF. This chain connects TRBV29-1 to TRBJ2-7; 9 bases are shared with TRBD1. The trim removed 5 bases at V and 2 bases at J, leaving 4 bases unmatched. The CDR3 totals 13 residues. Germline V gene data show CDR1 as SQVTM and CDR2 as ANQGSEA.

This sequence joins TRBV5-4 and TRBJ1-2, with D uncertain. Trimming removed 4 bases from V and 7 bases from J, with 14 bases in between. Germline CDR1 reads SGHNT; CDR2 reads YYREEE (reference sequence). This CDR3 contains 13 residues. The chain's CDR3 is CASSLDQRGGYTF. The DNA for the CDR3 is TGTGCCAGCAGCCTTGACCAGAGAGGTGGCTACACCTTC.

J is TRBJ1-2 and V is TRBV30; maybe TRBD1 (6 bases). Trimming stripped 0 bases from V and 4 bases from J, with 12 bases between. The germline gives CDR1 GTSNPN, CDR2 SVGIG (reference sequence). The CDR3 has 14 residues. CDR3: CAWSVQGTGYGYTF. The CDR3 DNA is TGTGCCTGGAGTGTACAGGGAACTGGCTATGGCTACACCTTC. Full variable domain (outside the CDR3, taken from reference TRBV30 and TRBJ1-2): SQTIHQWPATLVQPVGSPLSLECTVEGTSNPNLYWYRQAAGRGLQLLFYSVGIGQISSEVPQNLSASRPQDRQFILSSKKLLLSDSGFYLCAWSVQGTGYGYTFGSGTRLTVV.

This clone was seen a single time. The chain recombines TRBV4-1 with TRBJ1-1; D not resolved. CDR3 length: 17 residues. The germline V and J ends were trimmed by 0 bases and 0 bases, with 14 bases remaining between them. CDR1 and CDR2 from the germline V gene are MGHRA and YSYEKL. The CDR3 DNA follows: TGCGCCAGCAGCCAAGAGTCAACTTGGCGGCTGAACACTGAAGCTTTCTTT. It encodes CASSQESTWRLNTEAFF.

This rearrangement joins TRBV3-1 (or the pseudogene TRBV3-2) to TRBJ2-5, with D perhaps matching TRBD1 (6 bases). V shed 3 bases and J shed 3 bases, with 14 bases lying between them. Germline lookup yields CDR1 LGHDT and CDR2 YNNKEL (reference sequence). This CDR3 contains 15 residues. CDR3 DNA sequence: TGTGCCAGCAGCCATATACAGGGTCGGGAAGAGACCCAGTACTTC. This encodes CASSHIQGREETQYF.

The V call is TRBV5-5, the J call TRBJ1-3; no clear D gene. The CDR3 extends over 14 amino acids. V was pared by 0 bases and J by 3 bases, with 7 bases between. The germline CDR1 and CDR2 sequences are SGHKS and YYEKEE (reference sequence). Written as DNA, the CDR3 is TGTGCCAGCAGCTTGGACGGTTTTGGAAACACCATATATTTT. As protein: CASSLDGFGNTIYF.